The 15 T cell receptor beta chains below come from one sample, sequenced in a study of T cell responses to AZD1222 COVID-19 vaccine. TCRdb's copy holds only in-frame clones and misses some; the assay was immunoSEQ multiplex PCR. The sample lists approximately 180,000 clones, 75% to 90% seen once, with more than 3.5% in the top ten. The sample here was peripheral blood, taken 28 days after the second dose of the MenACWY control vaccine. The source of these receptors is an adult who received the MenACWY meningococcal vaccine as a control.

The V and J genes are TRBV7-9 and TRBJ1-1; D is uncertain. The V end lost 3 bases, the J end lost 4 bases, and 9 bases lay between the germline ends. CDR1 and CDR2 (germline): SEHNR, FQNEAQ (reference sequence). This CDR3 spans 13 amino acids. The CDR3 loop is CASSLGLLTEAFF. For the CDR3, the DNA is TGTGCCAGCAGCTTGGGCCTCCTCACTGAAGCTTTCTTT.

The rearrangement links TRBV10-3 to TRBJ1-5, with no clear D. Trimming shortened V by 6 bases and J by 7 bases, and 10 bases separated the two germline ends. Germline CDR1 is ENHRY and CDR2 is SYGVKD. CDR3 size: 12 residues. CDR3 coding DNA: TGTGCCATCAGAAACGAGGGCCAGCCCCAGCATTTT. Translating it yields CAIRNEGQPQHF.

The chain uses TRBV3-1 (or the pseudogene TRBV3-2) and TRBJ1-3; D not certain. Germline assignment: CDR1 LGHDT and CDR2 YNNKEL (reference sequence). This CDR3 is built from 13 residues. V was cut by 6 bases and J by 4 bases, with 10 bases left in between. The DNA of the CDR3 is TGTGCCAGCAGTAGCGAAAGAGGAAACACCATATATTTT. Translation: CASSSERGNTIYF.

This rearrangement joins TRBV5-4 to TRBJ1-4; 11 bases fit TRBD1. V was pared by 4 bases and J by 6 bases, with 2 bases of the junction left unmatched. Germline assignment: CDR1 SGHNT and CDR2 YYREEE (reference sequence). The CDR3 contains 14 residues. This CDR3 reads CASSRGQGDEKLFF. The CDR3 DNA reads as TGTGCCAGCAGCAGGGGACAGGGGGATGAAAAACTGTTTTTT. Based on the CDR3 plus reference TRBV5-4 and TRBJ1-4, the full variable domain is ETGVTQSPTHLIKTRGQQVTLRCSSQSGHNTVSWYQQALGQGPQFIFQYYREEENGRGNFPPRFSGLQFPNYSSELNVNALELDDSALYLCASSRGQGDEKLFFGSGTQLSVL.

The chain uses TRBV30 and TRBJ1-3; D unresolved. This CDR3 spans 15 amino acids. Germline V gene sequence: CDR1 GTSNPN, CDR2 SVGIG (reference sequence). V was clipped by 0 bases and J by 2 bases, with 11 bases between them. CDR3 coding DNA: TGTGCCTGGAGTGTAAAGGGCGGAGCTGGAAACACCATATATTTT. Translation gives CAWSVKGGAGNTIYF.

This clone was seen a handful of times. V usage is TRBV30 and J usage is TRBJ1-2; a possible D gene is TRBD1 (6 bases). CDR1 is GTSNPN and CDR2 is SVGIG in the germline V gene (reference sequence). Between the trimmed V and J ends, which lost 3 bases and 0 bases, there was a span of 11 bases. CDR3 length: 14 amino acids. CDR3 nucleotide sequence: TGTGCCTGGAGGGGGACACCCTCTAACTATGGCTACACCTTC. It yields the protein CAWRGTPSNYGYTF.

This clone was picked up one time. The chain recombines TRBV19 with TRBJ1-2, with TRBD1 matching over 12 bases. Germline loops: CDR1 LNHDA, CDR2 SQIVND (reference sequence). With 0 bases clipped from V and 2 bases from J, the junction kept 10 bases outside the gene matches. The CDR3 runs 19 residues. CDR3 in DNA: TGTGCCAGTAGTATAGACCACGGGACAGGGGGCTCAAGAAACTATGGCTACACCTTC. Translation: CASSIDHGTGGSRNYGYTF.

This sequence joins TRBV6-5 and TRBJ2-7; 8 nucleotides line up with TRBD1. V was pared by 4 bases and J by 1 base, with 3 bases of the junction left unmatched. The CDR3 has 14 amino acids. From germline, CDR1 is MNHEY and CDR2 SVGAGI. CDR3 coding DNA: TGTGCCAGCAGTTTTGACAGGGGATCCTACGAGCAGTACTTC. Protein: CASSFDRGSYEQYF.

The chain links TRBV12-3 or TRBV12-4 to TRBJ1-5; 7 nucleotides match TRBD1. There are 13 residues in the CDR3. Germline trimming cut 6 bases from V and 7 bases from J; bases unmatched to any gene: 6. The CDR3 bases are TGTGCCAGCAGACGGACAGGAAGACAGCCCCAGCATTTT. This codes for CASRRTGRQPQHF.

The chain carries TRBV12-3 or TRBV12-4 and TRBJ2-2; no reliable D call. The CDR3 has 13 residues. V lost 8 bases and J 6 bases, leaving 13 bases between the germline ends. This chain's CDR3 is CASVDGAPGELFF. CDR3 nucleotides: TGTGCCAGCGTCGACGGAGCCCCCGGGGAGCTGTTTTTT.

The rearrangement links TRBV30 to TRBJ2-7; D ambiguous. Trimming removed 1 base from V and 0 bases from J, with 1 base in between. CDR3 length: 11 amino acids. Germline V gives CDR1 GTSNPN, CDR2 SVGIG (reference sequence). CDR3 bases: TGTGCCTGGAGTGACTCCTACGAGCAGTACTTC. It translates to CAWSDSYEQYF.

The chain employs TRBV28 and TRBJ1-1; 9 bases are a match to TRBD1. With V trimmed by 2 bases and J by 3 bases, 1 base remained unmatched. CDR1 is MDHEN, CDR2 SYDVKM, per germline. The CDR3 spans 14 residues. DNA of the CDR3: TGTGCCAGCAGTTTAAGACAGGGGGACACTGAAGCTTTCTTT. Protein: CASSLRQGDTEAFF.

The gene calls are TRBV18 and TRBJ1-6; D gene ambiguous. Trimming took 8 bases from V and 3 from J, leaving 14 bases between them. CDR1 KGHSH and CDR2 LQKENI come from the germline V gene. The length of the CDR3 is 15 residues. Here the CDR3 reads CASRRGSGYNSPLHF. In nucleotides, the CDR3 is TGTGCCAGCCGCCGCGGGTCGGGCTATAATTCACCCCTCCACTTT.

This clone has just a few counts. J is TRBJ1-6 and V is TRBV27; the D gene is possibly TRBD1 (6 bases). CDR1 is MNHEY and CDR2 is SMNVEV in the germline V gene (reference sequence). The V gene lost 5 bases and the J gene lost 7 bases, with 18 bases spanning the gap. CDR3 length equals 16 residues. The CDR3 nucleotides are TGTGCCAGCAGTCCCCTCGGCGGGGGCGAAAATTCACCCCTCCACTTT. It codes for CASSPLGGGENSPLHF.

The chain employs TRBV5-4 and TRBJ2-7, with TRBD1 matching over 10 bases. The V gene's germline CDR1 is SGHNT and CDR2 YYREEE (reference sequence). Germline trimming cut 4 bases from V and 4 bases from J; bases unmatched to any gene: 5. The CDR3 consists of 14 residues. The CDR3 protein is CASSRGQGVYEQYF. The CDR3, as DNA: TGTGCCAGCAGCCGCGGACAGGGGGTTTACGAGCAGTACTTC.